This TCR beta chain was obtained from a study of neoadjuvant anti-PD-1 for oral cavity cancer. Study-wide background: Patients without progression got a fourth dose around day 43.

Worth noting for this clone: Its antigen remains unknown.

General study findings and limits: Treg/Th17 ratio rose with pretreatment blood and fell with post-treatment tumor TCRbeta clonality.

Losses at the gene ends were 5 bases for V and 6 bases for J; bases not matched to a gene: 5. The CDR3 covers 15 residues. The germline gives CDR1 SGHTA, CDR2 FQGNSA. Profiling relied on immunoSEQ multiplex PCR, and the TCRdb table lists in-frame clones only, not all of them. The table shows about 14,000 clones, with roughly two thirds occurring only once. The rearrangement links TRBV7-2 to TRBJ1-6; 9 bases fit TRBD1. The TCR sequence derives from a person aged 40 to 85 with oral cavity squamous cell carcinoma. The material sequenced was PBMCs, taken before nivolumab (anti-PD-1) treatment. CDR3 coding DNA: TGTGCCAGCAGCCCCGTGGGACAGGGTAATTCACCCCTCCACTTT. This codes for CASSPVGQGNSPLHF.